The subject of this entry is one TCR beta chain. Per germline, CDR1 MNHEY and CDR2 SMNVEV (reference sequence). CDR3 length: 13 residues. Trimming removed 4 bases from V and 10 bases from J, with 16 bases in between. Original analysis: Cell counts per sample came from amplifying reference gene primers. Assay used: immunoSEQ multiplex PCR; TCRdb lists only in-frame clones, some missing. For V, J and clone size, that table is used; D and trimming come from the DNA. The table includes 180,000 or so clones, 84% detected once. The sample originates from a study of blood T cell repertoires in COVID-19. About the study: Acute and convalescent COVID-19 specimens originated in the United States, Italy and Spain. In each case, the material was cDNA or gDNA derived from T cells, B-cell-depleted T cells, or PBMCs.

Recovered participants had two consecutive negative NP/OP PCR tests, healthcare professional clearance, or symptom resolution. The TCR sequence derives from a man aged 35 to 55 who had recovered from COVID-19. This chain connects TRBV27 to TRBJ1-1; D is perhaps TRBD1 (6 bases). Source material: PBMCs or T cells enriched from blood (not recorded which). The CDR3 coding sequence is TGTGCCAGCAGTTCGGGACACAGGAGGAGAGCTTTCTTT. It codes for CASSSGHRRRAFF.